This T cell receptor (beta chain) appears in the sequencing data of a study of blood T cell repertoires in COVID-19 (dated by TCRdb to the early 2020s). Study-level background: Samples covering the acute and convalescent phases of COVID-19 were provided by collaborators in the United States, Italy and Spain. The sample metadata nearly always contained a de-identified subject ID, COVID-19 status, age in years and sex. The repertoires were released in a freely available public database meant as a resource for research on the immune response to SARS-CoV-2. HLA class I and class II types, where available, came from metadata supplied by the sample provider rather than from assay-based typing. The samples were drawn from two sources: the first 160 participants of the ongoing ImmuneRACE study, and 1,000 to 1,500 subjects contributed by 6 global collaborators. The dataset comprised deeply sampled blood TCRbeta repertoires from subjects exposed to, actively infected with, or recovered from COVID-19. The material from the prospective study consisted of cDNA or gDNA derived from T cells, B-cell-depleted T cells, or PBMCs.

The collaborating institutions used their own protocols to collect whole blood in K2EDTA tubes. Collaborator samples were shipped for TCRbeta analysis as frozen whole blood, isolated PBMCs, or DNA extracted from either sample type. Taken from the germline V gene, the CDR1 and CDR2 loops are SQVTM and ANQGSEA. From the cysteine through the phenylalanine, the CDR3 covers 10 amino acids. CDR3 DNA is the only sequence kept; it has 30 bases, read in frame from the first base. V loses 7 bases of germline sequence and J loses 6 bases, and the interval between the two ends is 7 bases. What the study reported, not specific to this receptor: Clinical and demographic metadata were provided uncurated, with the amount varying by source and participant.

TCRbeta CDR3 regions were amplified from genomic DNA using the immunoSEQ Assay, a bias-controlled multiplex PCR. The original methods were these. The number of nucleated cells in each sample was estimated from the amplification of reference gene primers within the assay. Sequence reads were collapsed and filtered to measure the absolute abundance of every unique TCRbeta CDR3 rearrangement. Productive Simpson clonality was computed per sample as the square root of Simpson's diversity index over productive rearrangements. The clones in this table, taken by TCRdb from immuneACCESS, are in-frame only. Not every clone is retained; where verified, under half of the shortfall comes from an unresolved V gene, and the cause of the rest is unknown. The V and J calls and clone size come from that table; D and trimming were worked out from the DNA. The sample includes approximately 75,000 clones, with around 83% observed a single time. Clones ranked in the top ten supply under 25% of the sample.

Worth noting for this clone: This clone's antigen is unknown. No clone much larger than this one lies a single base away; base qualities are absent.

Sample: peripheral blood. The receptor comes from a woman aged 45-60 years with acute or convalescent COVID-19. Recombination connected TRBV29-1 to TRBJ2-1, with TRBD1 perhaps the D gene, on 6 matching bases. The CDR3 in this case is CSGQVNEQFF. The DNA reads TGCAGCGGACAGGTCAATGAGCAGTTCTTC.